This T cell receptor (beta chain) was sequenced in a study of blood T cell repertoires in COVID-19. Assay used: immunoSEQ multiplex PCR; TCRdb lists only in-frame clones, some missing. The repertoire holds 390,000 or so clones, 89% seen once, with around 3% in the top ten. This CDR3 spans 15 amino acids. Per germline, CDR1 SGHKS and CDR2 YYEKEE (reference sequence). J was trimmed by 5 bases and V by 3 bases; bases with no gene match: 8. Sequencing was done on a sample of peripheral blood. The clonotype was recovered from a woman aged 25 to 45 with COVID-19, enrolled during active disease. The rearrangement links TRBV5-5 to TRBJ2-3; 8 bases fit TRBD2. Here the CDR3 reads CASSWRGAPEDTQYF. Here the CDR3 DNA reads TGTGCCAGCAGCTGGCGGGGGGCGCCGGAAGATACGCAGTATTTT.